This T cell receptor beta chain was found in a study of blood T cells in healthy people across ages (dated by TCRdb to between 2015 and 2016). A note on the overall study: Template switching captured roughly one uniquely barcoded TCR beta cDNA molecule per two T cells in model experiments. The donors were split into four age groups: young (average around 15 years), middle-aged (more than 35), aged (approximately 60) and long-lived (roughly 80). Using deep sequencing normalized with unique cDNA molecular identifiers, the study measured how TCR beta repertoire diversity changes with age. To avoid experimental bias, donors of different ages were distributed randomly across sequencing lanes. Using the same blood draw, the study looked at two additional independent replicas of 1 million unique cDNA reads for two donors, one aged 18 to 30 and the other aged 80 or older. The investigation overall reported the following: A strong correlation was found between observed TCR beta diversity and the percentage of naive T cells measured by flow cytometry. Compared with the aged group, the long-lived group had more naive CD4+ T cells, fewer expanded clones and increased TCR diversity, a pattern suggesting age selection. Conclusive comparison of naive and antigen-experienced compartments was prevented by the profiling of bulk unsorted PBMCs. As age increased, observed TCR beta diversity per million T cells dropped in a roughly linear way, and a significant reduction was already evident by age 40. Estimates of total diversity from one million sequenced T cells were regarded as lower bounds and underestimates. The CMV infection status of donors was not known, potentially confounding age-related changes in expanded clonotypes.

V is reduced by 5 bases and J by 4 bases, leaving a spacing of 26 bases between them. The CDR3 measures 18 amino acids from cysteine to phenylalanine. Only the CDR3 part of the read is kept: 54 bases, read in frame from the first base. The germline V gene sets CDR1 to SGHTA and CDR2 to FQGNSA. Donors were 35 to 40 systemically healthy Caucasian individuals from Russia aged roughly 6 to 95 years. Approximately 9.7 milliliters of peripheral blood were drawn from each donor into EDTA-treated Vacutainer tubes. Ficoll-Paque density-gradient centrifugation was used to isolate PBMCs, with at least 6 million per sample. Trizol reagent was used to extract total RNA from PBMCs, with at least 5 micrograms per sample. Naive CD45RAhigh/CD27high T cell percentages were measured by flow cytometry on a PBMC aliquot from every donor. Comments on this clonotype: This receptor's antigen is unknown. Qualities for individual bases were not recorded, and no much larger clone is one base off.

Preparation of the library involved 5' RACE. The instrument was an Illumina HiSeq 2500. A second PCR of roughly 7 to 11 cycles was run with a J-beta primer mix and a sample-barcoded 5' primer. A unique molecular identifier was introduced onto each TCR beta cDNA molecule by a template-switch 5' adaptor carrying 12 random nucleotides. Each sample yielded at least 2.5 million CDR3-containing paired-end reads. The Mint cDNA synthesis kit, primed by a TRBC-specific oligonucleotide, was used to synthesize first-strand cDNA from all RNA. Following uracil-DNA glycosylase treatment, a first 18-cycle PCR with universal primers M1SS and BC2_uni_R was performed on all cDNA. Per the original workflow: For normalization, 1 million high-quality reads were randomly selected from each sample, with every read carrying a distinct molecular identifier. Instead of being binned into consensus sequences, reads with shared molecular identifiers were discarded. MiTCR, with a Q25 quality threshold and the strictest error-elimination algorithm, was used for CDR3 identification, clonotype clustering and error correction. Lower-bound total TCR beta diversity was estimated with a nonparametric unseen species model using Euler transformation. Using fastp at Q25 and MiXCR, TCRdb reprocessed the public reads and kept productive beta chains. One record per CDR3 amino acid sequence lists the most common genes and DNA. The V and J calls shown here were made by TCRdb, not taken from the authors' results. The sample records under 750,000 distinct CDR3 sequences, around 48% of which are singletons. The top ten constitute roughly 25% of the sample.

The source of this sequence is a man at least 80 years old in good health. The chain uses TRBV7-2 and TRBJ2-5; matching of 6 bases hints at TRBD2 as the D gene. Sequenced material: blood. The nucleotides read TGTGCCAGCAGCCTCATTTCAGCAACTAGCTGGGGGTCAGAGACCCAGTACTTC. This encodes CASSLISATSWGSETQYF.